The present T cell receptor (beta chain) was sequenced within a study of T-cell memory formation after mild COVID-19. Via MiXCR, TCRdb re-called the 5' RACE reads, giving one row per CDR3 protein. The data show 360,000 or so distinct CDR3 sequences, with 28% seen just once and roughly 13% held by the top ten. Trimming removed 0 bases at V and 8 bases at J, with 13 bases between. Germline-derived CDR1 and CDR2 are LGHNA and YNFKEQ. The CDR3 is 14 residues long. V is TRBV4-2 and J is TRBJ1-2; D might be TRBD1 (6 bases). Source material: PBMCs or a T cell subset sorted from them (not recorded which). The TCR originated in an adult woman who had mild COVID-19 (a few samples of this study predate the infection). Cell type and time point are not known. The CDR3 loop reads CASSQDLGARGYTF. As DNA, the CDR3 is TGTGCCAGCAGCCAAGATTTGGGGGCAAGGGGCTACACCTTC.